This T cell receptor (beta chain) emerged from a study of T cell responses to AZD1222 COVID-19 vaccine. Sequenced by immunoSEQ multiplex PCR; TCRdb stores in-frame clones only, minus some. The table records 150,000 to 200,000 clones, 94% of them present only once. Per the germline V gene, CDR1 is SGHKS and CDR2 is YYEKEE (reference sequence). The CDR3 consists of 13 residues. Trimming stripped 4 bases from V and 5 bases from J, with 11 bases between. This specimen was peripheral blood, taken on day 0 of AZD1222 vaccination. The chain employs TRBV5-5 and TRBJ2-3; D is perhaps TRBD1 or TRBD2 (6 bases each). The clonotype was recovered from an adult in good health. The CDR3 region is CASSRRGGDTQYF. CDR3 DNA: TGTGCCAGCAGCCGCAGGGGAGGAGATACGCAGTATTTT.